This entry describes one T cell receptor (beta chain). This record comes from a study of cytomegalovirus exposure and HLA in healthy donors. The germline V gene has CDR1 MNHNY and CDR2 SVGAGI (reference sequence). This CDR3 is 16 amino acids long. V shed 0 bases, J shed 0 bases, and the junction held 4 bases outside the gene matches. The PCR contained 60 Vbeta and 13 Jbeta primers. Profiled with immunoSEQ multiplex PCR; TCRdb holds only in-frame clones, not every one. The table records some 170,000 clones, 77% of them present only once. The material sequenced was PBMCs. This TCR came from a man aged 25 to 40 in good health and CMV-seropositive. This chain connects TRBV6-6 to TRBJ2-7, with TRBD1 identical over 8 bases. This CDR3 is CASSYSGTGSSYEQYF. CDR3 DNA: TGTGCCAGCAGTTACTCCGGGACAGGTTCCTCCTACGAGCAGTACTTC.